This TCR beta chain is from a study of T-cell memory formation after mild COVID-19. About this clonotype: Its antigen is as yet unknown. Its ends do not fully match the called genes, so a read error is possible.

Study-level points and caveats: Chiefly within CM and EM were the contracting CD4+ clones; CD8+ ones were within EMRA.

TCRdb reanalysed the 5' RACE reads using MiXCR and keeps one entry per CDR3 protein. The table has approximately 100,000 distinct CDR3 sequences, around 12% seen once. The specimen was PBMCs or a T cell subset sorted from them (not recorded which). The sequence was collected from an adult woman who had mild COVID-19 (a few samples of this study predate the infection). Cell type and time point are not known.

CDR3 in amino acids: CASSLRGGGEEPGF. For the CDR3, the DNA is TGTGCCAGCAGCTTACGGGGGGGAGGGGAAGAGCCCGGCTTC. The J gene is TRBJ1-2, the V gene TRBV11-2, with TRBD1 as a possible D gene (5 bases). The germline V gene has CDR1 SGHAT and CDR2 FQNNGV. CDR3 length: 14 residues.